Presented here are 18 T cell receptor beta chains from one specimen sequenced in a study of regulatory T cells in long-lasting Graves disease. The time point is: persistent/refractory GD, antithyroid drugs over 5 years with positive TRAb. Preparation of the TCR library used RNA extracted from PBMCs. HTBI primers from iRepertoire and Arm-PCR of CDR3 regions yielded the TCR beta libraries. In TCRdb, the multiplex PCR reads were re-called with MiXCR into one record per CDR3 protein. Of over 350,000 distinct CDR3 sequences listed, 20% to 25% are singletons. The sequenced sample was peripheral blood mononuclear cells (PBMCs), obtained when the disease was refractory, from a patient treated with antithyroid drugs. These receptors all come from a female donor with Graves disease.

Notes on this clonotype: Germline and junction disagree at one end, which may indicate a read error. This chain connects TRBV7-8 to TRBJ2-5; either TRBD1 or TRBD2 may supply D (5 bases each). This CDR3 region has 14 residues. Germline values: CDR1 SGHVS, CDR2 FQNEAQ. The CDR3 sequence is CASSQGPGVGEQYF. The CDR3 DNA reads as TGCGCCAGCAGCCAAGGGCCCGGGGTGGGGGAGCAGTACTTC.

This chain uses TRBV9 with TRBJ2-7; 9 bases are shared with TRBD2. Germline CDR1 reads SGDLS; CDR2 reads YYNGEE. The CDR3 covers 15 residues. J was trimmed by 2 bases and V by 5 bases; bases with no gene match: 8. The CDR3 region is CASSEGLADTYEQYF. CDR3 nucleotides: TGTGCCAGCAGTGAGGGACTAGCAGATACCTACGAGCAGTACTTC.

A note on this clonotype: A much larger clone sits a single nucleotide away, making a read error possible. The CDR3: CASSTRFYEQYF. DNA for the CDR3: TGTGCCAGCAGTACACGATTCTACGAGCAGTACTTC. The J gene is TRBJ2-7, the V gene TRBV28; D is ambiguous. The germline V gene has CDR1 MDHEN and CDR2 SYDVKM. Between the trimmed V and J ends, which lost 5 bases and 3 bases, there was a span of 8 bases. This CDR3 comprises 12 residues.

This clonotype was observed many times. The CDR3 DNA sequence: TGTGCCAGCGGCCACTACGAGCAGTACTTC. This gives the protein CASGHYEQYF. The chain combines TRBV6-1 with TRBJ2-7; no clear D gene. The germline V gene has CDR1 MNHNS and CDR2 SASEGT. The CDR3 is 10 residues long. Trimming took 8 bases from V and 3 from J, leaving 5 bases between them.

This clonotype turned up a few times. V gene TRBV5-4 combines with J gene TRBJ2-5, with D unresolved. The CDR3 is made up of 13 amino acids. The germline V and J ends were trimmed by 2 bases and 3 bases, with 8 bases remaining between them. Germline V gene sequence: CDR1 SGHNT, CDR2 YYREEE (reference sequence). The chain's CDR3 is CASSFSREETQYF. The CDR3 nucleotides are TGTGCCAGCAGCTTTAGCAGAGAAGAGACCCAGTACTTC.

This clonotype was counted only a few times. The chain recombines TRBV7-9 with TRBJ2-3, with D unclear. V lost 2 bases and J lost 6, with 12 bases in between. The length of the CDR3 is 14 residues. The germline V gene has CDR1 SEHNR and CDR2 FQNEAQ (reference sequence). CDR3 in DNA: TGTGCCAGCAGCTTAAGGAATGGTTGGGATACGCAGTATTTT. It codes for CASSLRNGWDTQYF.

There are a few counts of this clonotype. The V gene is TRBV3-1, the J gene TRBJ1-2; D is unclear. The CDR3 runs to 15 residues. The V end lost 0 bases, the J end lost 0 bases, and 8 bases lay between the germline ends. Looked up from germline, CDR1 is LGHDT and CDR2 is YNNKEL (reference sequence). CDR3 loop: CASSQDPGTNYGYTF. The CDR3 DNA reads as TGTGCCAGCAGCCAAGATCCAGGTACTAACTATGGCTACACCTTC.

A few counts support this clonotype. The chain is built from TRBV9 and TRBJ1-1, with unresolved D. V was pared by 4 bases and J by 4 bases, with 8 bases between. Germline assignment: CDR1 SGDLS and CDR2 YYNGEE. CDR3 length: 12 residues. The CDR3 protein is CASSPHSTEAFF. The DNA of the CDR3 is TGTGCCAGCAGCCCCCACAGCACTGAAGCTTTCTTT.

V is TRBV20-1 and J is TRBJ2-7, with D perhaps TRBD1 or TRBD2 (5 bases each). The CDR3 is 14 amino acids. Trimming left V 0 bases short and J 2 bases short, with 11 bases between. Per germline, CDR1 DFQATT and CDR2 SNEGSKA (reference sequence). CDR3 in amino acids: CSARDSDRAYEQYF. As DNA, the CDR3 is TGCAGTGCTAGAGATAGCGACAGAGCCTACGAGCAGTACTTC.

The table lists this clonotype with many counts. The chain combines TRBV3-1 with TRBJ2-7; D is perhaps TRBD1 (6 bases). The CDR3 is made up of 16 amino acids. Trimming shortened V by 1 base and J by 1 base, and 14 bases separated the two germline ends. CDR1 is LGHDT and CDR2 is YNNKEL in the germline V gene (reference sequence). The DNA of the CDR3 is TGTGCCAGCAGCCAAGTAATACAGGGAATTTCCTACGAGCAGTACTTC. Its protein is CASSQVIQGISYEQYF.

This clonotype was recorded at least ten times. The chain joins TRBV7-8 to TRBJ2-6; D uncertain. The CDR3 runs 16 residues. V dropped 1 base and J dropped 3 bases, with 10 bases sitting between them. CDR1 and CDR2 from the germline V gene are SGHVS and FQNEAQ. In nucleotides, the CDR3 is TGTGCCAGCAGCTTAGATTGGGGATTTGGGGCCAACGTCCTGACTTTC. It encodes CASSLDWGFGANVLTF. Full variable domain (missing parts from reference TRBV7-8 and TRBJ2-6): GAGVSQSPRYKVAKRGQDVALRCDPISGHVSLFWYQQALGQGPEFLTYFQNEAQLDKSGLPSDRFFAERPEGSVSTLKIQRTQQEDSAVYLCASSLDWGFGANVLTFGAGSRLTVL.

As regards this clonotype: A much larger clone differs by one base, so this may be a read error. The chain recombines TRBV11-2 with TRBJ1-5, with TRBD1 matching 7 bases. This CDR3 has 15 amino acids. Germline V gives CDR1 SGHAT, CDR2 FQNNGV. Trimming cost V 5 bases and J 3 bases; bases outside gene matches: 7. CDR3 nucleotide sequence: TGTGCCAGCAGCACAGGGGACAAGGACAATCAGCCCCAGCATTTT. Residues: CASSTGDKDNQPQHF.

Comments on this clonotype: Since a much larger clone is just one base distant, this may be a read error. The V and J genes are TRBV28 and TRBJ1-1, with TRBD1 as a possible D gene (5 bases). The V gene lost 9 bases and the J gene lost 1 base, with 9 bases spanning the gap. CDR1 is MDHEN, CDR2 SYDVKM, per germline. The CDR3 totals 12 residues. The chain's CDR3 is CASDRPNTEAFF. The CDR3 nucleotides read TGTGCCAGTGACAGACCGAACACTGAAGCTTTCTTT.

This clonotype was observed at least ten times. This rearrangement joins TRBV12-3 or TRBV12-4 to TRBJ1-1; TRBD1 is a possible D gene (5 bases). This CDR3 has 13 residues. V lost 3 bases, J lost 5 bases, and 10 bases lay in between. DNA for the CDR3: TGTGCCAGCAGTTTTGTGGGGGAGACTGAAGCTTTCTTT. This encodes CASSFVGETEAFF.

The CDR3 DNA follows: TGTGCCTGGAGAATAGCGGCCCCGAACACCGGGGAGCTGTTTTTT. Protein: CAWRIAAPNTGELFF. The chain carries TRBV30 and TRBJ2-2, with a weak D call TRBD2 (6 bases). Germline CDR1 is GTSNPN and CDR2 is SVGIG (reference sequence). CDR3 length: 15 amino acids. V lost 3 bases and J 0 bases, leaving 11 bases between the germline ends.

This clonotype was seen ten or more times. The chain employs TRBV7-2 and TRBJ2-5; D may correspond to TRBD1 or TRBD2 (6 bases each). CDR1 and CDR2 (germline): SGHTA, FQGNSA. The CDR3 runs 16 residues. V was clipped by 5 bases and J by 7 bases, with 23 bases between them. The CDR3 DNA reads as TGTGCCAGCAGCCTCCAGAGGGGGGCGGGTTCGAGGACCCAGTACTTC. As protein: CASSLQRGAGSRTQYF.

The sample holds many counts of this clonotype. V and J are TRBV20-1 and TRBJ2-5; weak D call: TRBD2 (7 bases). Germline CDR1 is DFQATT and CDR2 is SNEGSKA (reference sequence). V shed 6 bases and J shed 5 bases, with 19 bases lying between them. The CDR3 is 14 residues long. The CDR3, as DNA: TGCAGTGCCGAAAGGGAGGGGGTAGGGGAGACCCAGTACTTC. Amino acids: CSAEREGVGETQYF.

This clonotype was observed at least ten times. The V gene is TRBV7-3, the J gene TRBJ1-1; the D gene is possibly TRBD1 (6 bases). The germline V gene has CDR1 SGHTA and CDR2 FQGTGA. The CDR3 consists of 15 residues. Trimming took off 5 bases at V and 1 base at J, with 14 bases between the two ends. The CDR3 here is CASSPSGQGNTEAFF. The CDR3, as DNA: TGTGCCAGCAGCCCTTCGGGACAAGGGAACACTGAAGCTTTCTTT.